The sequence of this T cell receptor beta chain was determined in a study of cytomegalovirus exposure and HLA in healthy donors. Findings of the study overall: TCR beta chains associated with HLA were, in a later analysis, more clonally expanded than equally common others. Sequences of the TCR beta chain were said to predict the HLA-A and HLA-B alleles of most subjects accurately.

This clone occurred once. The antigen is not known. Each of the donors was a healthy bone marrow donor. PCR involved 60 Vbeta and 13 Jbeta primers. This table comes from immunoSEQ multiplex PCR, and its TCRdb copy is limited to in-frame clones, with some not included. Of roughly 200,000 clones in the sample, 60% to 85% were seen once. V lost 3 bases to trimming and J lost 6 bases, with 7 bases between them. This CDR3 is built from 12 residues. Germline assignment: CDR1 KGHSH and CDR2 LQKENI. V usage is TRBV18 and J usage is TRBJ2-3; D ambiguous. The sequenced material came from PBMCs. The clonotype comes from a male donor in good health and CMV-seronegative. CDR3: CASSPSIDTQYF. CDR3 coding DNA: TGTGCCAGCTCACCTTCCATCGATACGCAGTATTTT.